Included here is one TCR beta chain sequence, with context. This clonotype has at least ten counts. This receptor's antigen is unknown. Base qualities are not provided; no much larger clone lies one nucleotide away. Every donor in the study was a healthy Caucasian. Three pairs of female monozygotic twins, all aged 18 to 29 years, made up the twin cohort. CD4+ and CD8+ T cell populations were isolated with positive isolation kits from Invitrogen. Libraries were constructed by 5' RACE. The sequencer listed for this sample is Illumina HiSeq 2000. A universal primer binding site was introduced by template switching, and a unique molecular identifier was present in the final cDNA, enabling accurate counting of TCR cDNA molecules. Specific primers in the conserved constant-segment region were used to synthesize first-strand cDNA for TCR alpha and beta chains. To control for contamination, each cDNA library was double barcoded with a SMART-Mk sample barcode plus Illumina barcodes. Two successive PCR steps introduced TruSeq adapter sequences along with Illumina sample barcodes. TCR alpha and beta cDNA libraries were sequenced on the Illumina HiSeq platform with custom primers. As for how the authors treated the data: Raw reads were processed with MiGEC to extract unique molecular identifiers, and MiXCR was used to determine CDR3 positions. For each individual, recombination models were inferred using an EM algorithm with the repgenHMM and IGoR tools. Shared clonotypes were analyzed with the tcR package in R, and sharing was normalized by the product of cloneset sizes. Out-of-frame nonproductive sequences were analyzed to study raw recombination free of thymic and clonal selection effects. TCRdb trimmed public reads at Q25 via fastp, called clones via MiXCR and kept in-frame beta chains. Entries that share a CDR3 protein sequence are merged under the most common genes and DNA. TCRdb's processing, not the study's, gives the V and J calls here. Across this sample there are 250,000 or so distinct CDR3 sequences, with 7.5% seen only once. The ten largest clones add up to about 5.8% of the sample.

The sample is drawn from a study of identical twins (dated by TCRdb to 2015 to 2016). For the study in its entirety: TCR alpha and beta repertoires from monozygotic twins, unrelated adults of various ages and cord blood were deep-sequenced to test whether fetal clonotypes persist. Replicate twin experiments were performed at different times using different library preparation protocols to rule out contamination.

Overall study results and their limits: Abundant cord blood beta clonotypes carried fewer insertions; young adult naive repertoires showed a weaker similar trend, while memory repertoires showed none. Invariant T cells such as MAIT and iNKT could partly confound zero-insertion analyses, though diverse VJ usage argued against this for most clonotypes. Excess twin sharing in beta out-of-frame sequences was weaker because fewer shared sequences lowered the signal-to-noise ratio. Out-of-frame TCR alpha sharing in monozygotic twins was systematically underestimated by recombination models, whereas sharing between unrelated individuals was in agreement with the recombination models. Compared with coincidental sharing between unrelated individuals, an excess of low generation-probability sequences was observed among out-of-frame TCR alpha sequences shared between twins. Because the same donors could not be followed over many years, conclusions were based on cross-sectional statistical analysis.

These records were also assigned to another study, of yellow fever vaccine responses in identical twins. Per the second study: According to the authors, in identical twins the way T cells responded to vaccination appeared partly convergent and partly personalized. Focusing on identical twins, the study followed the T cell clones that responded to the vaccine, and did so with precision.

This TCR was recovered from a woman aged 18-29 years in good health. Input material: CD8+ T cells sorted from blood.

The DNA sequence is TGTGCCAGCAGCCCAACATCGGGACGGAACTACGAGCAGTACTTC. Its product reads: CASSPTSGRNYEQYF. Recombination linked TRBV14 to TRBJ2-7; the D gene could be either TRBD1 or TRBD2, each agreeing at 5 bases. The germline V gene specifies SGHDN as CDR1 and FVKESK as CDR2. V sheds 4 bases and J sheds 3 bases, leaving 16 bases between their ends. The CDR3, from cysteine to phenylalanine, totals 15 residues. The CDR3 DNA has 45 bases and is translated from base 1.